In this sample, the clone carrying this TCR beta chain turned up once. These data originate in a study of OX40 agonist ivuxolimab in advanced cancers. Trimming took off 2 bases at V and 9 bases at J, with 13 bases between the two ends. CDR3 length: 14 residues. Germline V lookup: CDR1 MNHEY, CDR2 SVGAGI. This table comes from immunoSEQ multiplex PCR, and its TCRdb copy is limited to in-frame clones, with some not included. Here the sample spans 150,000 to 180,000 clones, roughly 94% being singletons. Sequenced here: CD4+ or CD8+ T cells sorted from blood, sampled in a trial of the OX40 agonist ivuxolimab. V is TRBV6-5 and J is TRBJ2-2; no firm D call. The receptor's source is an adult with an advanced solid tumor such as melanoma, head and neck, liver or kidney cancer. The CDR3 is CASSYAGRGRELFF. In DNA form, the CDR3 reads TGTGCCAGCAGTTACGCAGGTAGAGGCCGGGAGCTGTTTTTT.